This TCR beta chain was found in a study of ipilimumab plus nivolumab after autologous stem cell transplantation. As for the study in general: Typical patient got a handful of ipilimumab doses and roughly 8 nivolumab doses (median). Findings and limits, study-wide: TCR repertoire, Treg phenotype and gut microbiota reportedly support more study of this approach.

Some clones are missing from TCRdb's copy, which holds only in-frame ones; the method was immunoSEQ multiplex PCR. The sample yields around 45,000 clones, nearly 90% seen once. Ipilimumab, 1 mg/kg, started 14 to 28 days after autologous transplant. Through week 26, nivolumab 3 mg/kg IV was given weeks 1, 4, 7, 10, then biweekly. As to this clone: Antigen specificity is unknown.

This CDR3 spans 13 amino acids. The ends lost 10 bases at V and 6 bases at J; junction bases unmatched: 6. CDR1 MNHNS and CDR2 SASEGT come from the germline V gene. This TCR was sampled from a male donor with multiple myeloma. The J gene is TRBJ1-6, the V gene TRBV6-1; TRBD1 matches 7 bases. The sequencing here drew on PBMCs, taken in a trial of ipilimumab plus nivolumab as post-transplant consolidation. The CDR3 loop is CANRQGVNSPLHF. Written as DNA, the CDR3 is TGTGCCAACAGACAGGGTGTTAATTCACCCCTCCACTTT.